This TCR beta chain is drawn from a study of T cell changes during pregnancy in multiple sclerosis. The length of the CDR3 is 15 residues. After removal of 4 bases from V and 4 bases from J, the junction contained 6 bases not matched to a gene. Looked up from germline, CDR1 is SGHNT and CDR2 is YYREEE (reference sequence). TCRdb's table, derived via immunoSEQ multiplex PCR, lists solely in-frame clones and lacks some. The table lists 100,000 to 110,000 clones, around 93% of them singletons, with around 2.1% in the top ten. The TCR comes from a female donor with multiple sclerosis, enrolled in a pregnancy study. This chain uses TRBV5-4 with TRBJ2-2; 8 bases fit TRBD2. The sample in question was peripheral blood, obtained after pregnancy. The CDR3 sequence: CASSARGVGTGELFF. In DNA, the CDR3 is TGTGCCAGCAGCGCGCGGGGGGTCGGCACCGGGGAGCTGTTTTTT.